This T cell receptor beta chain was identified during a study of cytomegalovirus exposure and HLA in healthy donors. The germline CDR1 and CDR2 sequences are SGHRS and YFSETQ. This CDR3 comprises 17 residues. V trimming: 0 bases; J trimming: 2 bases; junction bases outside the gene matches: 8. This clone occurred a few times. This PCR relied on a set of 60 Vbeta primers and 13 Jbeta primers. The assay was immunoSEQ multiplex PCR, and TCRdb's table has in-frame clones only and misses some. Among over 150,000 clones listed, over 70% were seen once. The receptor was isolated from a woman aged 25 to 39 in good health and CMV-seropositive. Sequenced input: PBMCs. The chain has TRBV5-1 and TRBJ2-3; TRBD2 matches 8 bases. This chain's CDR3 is CASSLAWSSGSTDTQYF. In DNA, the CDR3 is TGCGCCAGCAGCTTGGCCTGGTCTAGCGGGTCCACAGATACGCAGTATTTT. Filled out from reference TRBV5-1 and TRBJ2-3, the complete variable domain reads KAGVTQTPRYLIKTRGQQVTLSCSPISGHRSVSWYQQTPGQGLQFLFEYFSETQRNKGNFPGRFSGRQFSNSRSEMNVSTLELGDSALYLCASSLAWSSGSTDTQYFGPGTRLTVL.